Reported below is one T cell receptor (beta chain). Its antigen remains unidentified. The CDR3 sequence is 14 residues long. Trimming removed 1 base from V and 0 bases from J, with 6 bases in between. Germline V gene data show CDR1 as KGHSH and CDR2 as LQKENI. The sample is drawn from a study of T-cell reconstitution after alpha-beta-depleted transplantation in children. Broader study findings: T-cell counts and diversity at one year following transplant were attributed mainly to newly produced T cells. Alpha-beta T cells present about two months after transplant were reported to originate from several hundred expanded graft clones. Some patients' high day-60 TCRbeta diversity was traced to surviving recipient T cells and thymic progenitors.

Preparation of the TCRbeta library involved a method that used unique molecular identifiers. TCRdb re-derived calls from the PCR reads in MiXCR, one entry per CDR3 protein. In the table there are over 25,000 distinct CDR3 sequences, about 6% of which are singletons. The origin of this receptor is a child less than two years old who had a stem cell transplant for acute myeloid leukemia, so the T cells may come from the graft donor. The sequenced sample was peripheral blood, obtained 60 days after TCRalphabeta/CD19-depleted stem cell transplant. The chain joins TRBV18 to TRBJ2-5; D possibly uses TRBD1 or TRBD2 (5 bases each). The DNA of the CDR3 is TGTGCCAGCTCACCACGGGACGACCAAGAGACCCAGTACTTC. As protein: CASSPRDDQETQYF.